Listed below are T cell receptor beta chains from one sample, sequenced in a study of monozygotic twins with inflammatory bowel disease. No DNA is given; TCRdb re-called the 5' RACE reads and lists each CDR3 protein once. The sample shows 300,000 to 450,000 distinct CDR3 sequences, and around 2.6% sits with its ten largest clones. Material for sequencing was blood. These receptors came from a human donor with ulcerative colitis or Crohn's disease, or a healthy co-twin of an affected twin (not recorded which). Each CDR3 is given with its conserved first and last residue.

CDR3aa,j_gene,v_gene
CASSPEQEGASFKQFF,TRBJ2-1,TRBV18
CASSGTGLAGTHSYNEQFF,TRBJ2-1,TRBV9
CASSISGLEEQYF,TRBJ2-7,TRBV19
CSAKGLNTEAFF,TRBJ1-1,TRBV20-1
CANSLEGTGGWEQYF,TRBJ2-7,TRBV5-1
CASSLLYPQGETQYF,TRBJ2-5,TRBV5-4
CASSPLGDRIGYNEQFF,TRBJ2-1,TRBV7-3
CASSQDPFLGQGIKKNTEAFF,TRBJ1-1,TRBV4-1
CASSLTTGVENTDTQYF,TRBJ2-3,TRBV4-3
CAAPGGPSYNEQFF,TRBJ2-1,TRBV11-2
CSASGGILTTNEKLFF,TRBJ1-4,TRBV20-1
CAWGRTDTQYF,TRBJ2-3,TRBV30
CASSLALEGKKAFF,TRBJ1-1,TRBV5-1
CASRCGLAGQHRRETQYF,TRBJ2-5,TRBV12-2
CASSLVVAGAYEQYF,TRBJ2-7,TRBV5-1
CASSLAGQLSGNTIYF,TRBJ1-3,TRBV7-2
CSVATGWGNNQPQHF,TRBJ1-5,TRBV29-1
CASSGTPAAQYF,TRBJ2-3,TRBV7-2
CASREGSAGTDTQYF,TRBJ2-3,TRBV6-1
CASSQDGTRGFDNNEQFF,TRBJ2-1,TRBV4-3
CASHAASHREQYF,TRBJ2-7,TRBV6-4
CASSQDLVINYGYTF,TRBJ1-2,TRBV3-1
CAISEAPQGLNTEAFF,TRBJ1-1,TRBV10-3
CASSYSRAYSTDTQYF,TRBJ2-3,TRBV6-5
CASSVESTGLVGTDTQYF,TRBJ2-3,TRBV9
CASSLDSGGARDTQYF,TRBJ2-3,TRBV5-4
CASSLEQEETQYF,TRBJ2-5,TRBV7-9
CASESPAVTVYGYTF,TRBJ1-2,TRBV6-2/TRBV6-3
CASSSKNTGGKEQFF,TRBJ2-1,TRBV5-1